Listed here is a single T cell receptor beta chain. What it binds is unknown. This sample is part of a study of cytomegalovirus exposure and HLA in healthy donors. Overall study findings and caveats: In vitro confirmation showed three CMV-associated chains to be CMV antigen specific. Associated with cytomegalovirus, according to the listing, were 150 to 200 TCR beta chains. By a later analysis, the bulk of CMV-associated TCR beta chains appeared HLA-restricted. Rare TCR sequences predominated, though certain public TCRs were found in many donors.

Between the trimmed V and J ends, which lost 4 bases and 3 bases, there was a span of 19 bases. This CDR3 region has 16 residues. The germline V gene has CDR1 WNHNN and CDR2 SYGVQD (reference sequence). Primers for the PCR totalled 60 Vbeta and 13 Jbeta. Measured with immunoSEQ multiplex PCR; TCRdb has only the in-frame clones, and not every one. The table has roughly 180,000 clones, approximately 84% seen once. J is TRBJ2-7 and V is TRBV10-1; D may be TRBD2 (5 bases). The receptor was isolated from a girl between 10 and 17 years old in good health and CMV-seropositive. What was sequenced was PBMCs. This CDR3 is CASSGRFEVRYYEQYF. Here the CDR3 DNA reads TGCGCCAGCAGTGGGAGGTTTGAGGTAAGGTACTACGAGCAGTACTTC.